These 18 T cell receptor beta chains were all obtained from the same sample, sequenced in a study of radiotherapy plus CTLA-4 blockade in lung cancer. Libraries were prepared by immunoSEQ multiplex PCR; TCRdb keeps only in-frame clonotypes and omits some of them. Of approximately 81,000 clones listed, under 80% are singletons. The source material was peripheral blood, sampled from a patient treated with radiotherapy plus ipilimumab. These receptors came from a human donor with non-small cell lung cancer who had a partial response to radiotherapy plus ipilimumab. Some clones in this sample may be carry-over from other donors' samples.

This chain uses TRBV7-2 with TRBJ1-3, with TRBD1 matching 7 bases. Per germline, CDR1 SGHTA and CDR2 FQGNSA. V shed 2 bases, J shed 3 bases, and the junction held 7 bases outside the gene matches. The CDR3 extends over 16 amino acids. CDR3 DNA: TGTGCCAGCAGCTTAAGGCCAGGGGGTGGTGGAAACACCATATATTTT. Translation: CASSLRPGGGGNTIYF. Full variable domain (rest looked up from reference TRBV7-2 and TRBJ1-3): GAGVSQSPSNKVTEKGKDVELRCDPISGHTALYWYRQSLGQGLEFLIYFQGNSAPDKSGLPSDRFSAERTGGSVSTLTIQRTQQEDSAVYLCASSLRPGGGGNTIYFGEGSWLTVV.

This sequence joins TRBV7-3 and TRBJ2-4; 9 bases agree with TRBD2. Germline assignment: CDR1 SGHTA and CDR2 FQGTGA. The CDR3 contains 17 residues. With 5 bases clipped from V and 2 bases from J, the junction kept 10 bases outside the gene matches. The CDR3 loop is CASSPVGGRASKNIQYF. CDR3 coding DNA: TGTGCCAGCAGCCCGGTGGGCGGGAGGGCTTCCAAAAACATTCAGTACTTC.

The genes are TRBV11-3 and TRBJ1-1, with D perhaps TRBD1 (5 bases). V was shortened by 0 bases and J by 1 base, with 6 bases between the two germline ends. The CDR3 has 14 residues. CDR1 and CDR2 (germline): SGHNT, YENEEA. The CDR3 nucleotides are TGTGCCAGCAGCTTAGAGGGGGGGAACACTGAAGCTTTCTTT. Translation: CASSLEGGNTEAFF.

This clone appeared a few times. The genes are TRBV6-5 and TRBJ1-2, with 8 bases matching TRBD1. The germline V gene has CDR1 MNHEY and CDR2 SVGAGI. The CDR3 length is 15 residues. Losses at the gene ends were 0 bases for V and 4 bases for J; bases not matched to a gene: 4. The CDR3 DNA follows: TGTGCCAGCAGTTACTCTGGGACAGGTCCCTATGGCTACACCTTC. Its protein product is CASSYSGTGPYGYTF.

The chain couples TRBV6-5 to TRBJ2-1; 15 bases fit TRBD2. Germline trimming cut 6 bases from V and 8 bases from J; bases unmatched to any gene: 5. This CDR3 is built from 15 residues. Germline CDR1 and CDR2: MNHEY and SVGAGI. DNA of the CDR3: TGTGCCAGCAGCCCCGGGACTAGCGGGAGGCATGAGCAGTTCTTC. This sequence encodes CASSPGTSGRHEQFF.

V usage is TRBV14 and J usage is TRBJ1-1; the D gene is possibly TRBD1 (6 bases). Germline CDR1 is SGHDN and CDR2 is FVKESK. Trimming removed 6 bases at V and 7 bases at J, with 21 bases between. This CDR3 has 15 amino acids. The CDR3 loop reads CASRHSGESKDEAFF. The CDR3, as DNA: TGTGCCAGCAGGCATTCAGGGGAATCTAAAGATGAAGCTTTCTTT.

The chain links TRBV5-1 to TRBJ2-3; 9 nucleotides line up with TRBD1. The CDR3 contains 16 residues. V lost 2 bases, J lost 6 bases, and 10 bases stayed unmatched. Germline CDR1 reads SGHRS; CDR2 reads YFSETQ. CDR3 residues: CASSLRGQGNADTQYF. The CDR3 DNA follows: TGCGCCAGCAGCTTAAGAGGACAGGGGAATGCGGATACGCAGTATTTT.

This chain connects TRBV2 to TRBJ1-4; D is undetermined. Germline V gives CDR1 SNHLY, CDR2 FYNNEI. The length of the CDR3 is 15 residues. V gave up 3 bases and J gave up 0 bases, with 8 bases separating them. The CDR3 DNA follows: TGTGCCAGCAGTGACGGGGTAGCAACTAATGAAAAACTGTTTTTT. This encodes CASSDGVATNEKLFF.

The chain has TRBV6-5 and TRBJ1-1, with 7 bases identical to TRBD1. The V segment lost 5 bases and the J segment 8 bases; nucleotides outside the gene matches: 5. The length of the CDR3 is 12 residues. CDR1 MNHEY and CDR2 SVGAGI come from the germline V gene. CDR3 sequence (DNA): TGTGCCAGCAGTACGACAGGGATGGAAGCTTTCTTT. Encoded protein: CASSTTGMEAFF.

The chain is built from TRBV19 and TRBJ2-1; 9 nucleotides line up with TRBD2. With 1 base clipped from V and 5 bases from J, the junction kept 6 bases outside the gene matches. The CDR3 is 16 amino acids. CDR1 is LNHDA and CDR2 is SQIVND in the germline V gene (reference sequence). This CDR3 is CASSIGGGRAHNEQFF. The CDR3 coding sequence is TGTGCCAGTAGTATAGGTGGCGGGAGGGCGCACAATGAGCAGTTCTTC.

The DNA of the CDR3 is TGTGCCAGCAGTTACTCAGCATTGAGCAATCAGCCCCAGCATTTT. Residues: CASSYSALSNQPQHF. The rearrangement links TRBV6-5 to TRBJ1-5, with unresolved D. V was trimmed by 0 bases and J by 1 base, leaving 7 bases between them. This CDR3 region has 15 residues. From germline, CDR1 is MNHEY and CDR2 SVGAGI.

The chain links TRBV5-6 to TRBJ1-2; D is perhaps TRBD1 (5 bases). The CDR3 runs to 15 residues. Germline V gene lookup returns CDR1 SGHDT and CDR2 YYEEEE. V was cut by 4 bases and J by 3 bases, with 16 bases left in between. The CDR3 is CASSLRQGGDYGYTF. Here the CDR3 DNA reads TGTGCCAGCAGCCTGAGGCAGGGAGGAGACTATGGCTACACCTTC.

A remark on this clone: The CDR3 ends on some other residue instead of the conserved phenylalanine or tryptophan, so this is likely a read error. Because the CDR3's place on the DNA is in doubt, the DNA is left out and the CDR3 is given as listed by TCRdb. CDR3 protein: CASSLLLGLRGTSLS. The chain has TRBV7-3 and TRBJ2-3; the D segment call TRBD2 is taken from the table without a DNA check. CDR1 is SGHTA, CDR2 FQGTGA, per germline. A total of 15 residues make up the CDR3, ends included.

This chain joins TRBV5-1 and TRBJ1-5; D call uncertain. The V end was cut by 2 bases, the J end by 0 bases, with 6 bases between. Germline V gene lookup returns CDR1 SGHRS and CDR2 YFSETQ. The CDR3 is 14 amino acids. Here the CDR3 DNA reads TGCGCCAGCAGCTTCGAGGATAGCAATCAGCCCCAGCATTTT. As protein: CASSFEDSNQPQHF.

The gene calls are TRBV11-3 and TRBJ2-6, with D tentatively TRBD1 (6 bases). V was pared by 6 bases and J by 0 bases, with 15 bases between. The CDR3 spans 17 residues. The germline V gene has CDR1 SGHNT and CDR2 YENEEA. The CDR3 sequence is CASRLAGAPSGANVLTF. The CDR3 bases are TGTGCCAGCAGGTTGGCAGGGGCTCCCTCTGGGGCCAACGTCCTGACTTTC.

The rearrangement uses TRBV12-5 and TRBJ2-2, with D possibly TRBD1 on 6 matching bases. V was cut by 3 bases and J by 6 bases, with 17 bases left in between. Germline V gene lookup returns CDR1 LGHNT and CDR2 FRNRAP. This CDR3 has 16 residues. The CDR3 nucleotides are TGTGCTAGTGGTTTATTTTTGGGGGCCCGGCCCGGGGAGCTGTTTTTT. It is translated as CASGLFLGARPGELFF.

This chain joins TRBV28 and TRBJ2-7; 8 bases line up with TRBD2. Per the germline V gene, CDR1 is MDHEN and CDR2 is SYDVKM. The CDR3 has 14 residues. Unmatched junction bases numbered 9, after V lost 6 bases and J lost 5 bases. CDR3 DNA sequence: TGTGCCAGCAGCCGTTCGGGAGGGTGGGACGAGCAGTACTTC. Amino acids: CASSRSGGWDEQYF.

The rearrangement links TRBV28 to TRBJ2-1, with 8 bases lining up with TRBD1. This CDR3 region has 14 residues. The ends lost 10 bases at V and 3 bases at J; junction bases unmatched: 8. Germline V gene data show CDR1 as MDHEN and CDR2 as SYDVKM. CDR3: CATAGQAYYNEQFF. In DNA form, the CDR3 reads TGTGCCACCGCGGGACAGGCGTACTACAATGAGCAGTTCTTC.